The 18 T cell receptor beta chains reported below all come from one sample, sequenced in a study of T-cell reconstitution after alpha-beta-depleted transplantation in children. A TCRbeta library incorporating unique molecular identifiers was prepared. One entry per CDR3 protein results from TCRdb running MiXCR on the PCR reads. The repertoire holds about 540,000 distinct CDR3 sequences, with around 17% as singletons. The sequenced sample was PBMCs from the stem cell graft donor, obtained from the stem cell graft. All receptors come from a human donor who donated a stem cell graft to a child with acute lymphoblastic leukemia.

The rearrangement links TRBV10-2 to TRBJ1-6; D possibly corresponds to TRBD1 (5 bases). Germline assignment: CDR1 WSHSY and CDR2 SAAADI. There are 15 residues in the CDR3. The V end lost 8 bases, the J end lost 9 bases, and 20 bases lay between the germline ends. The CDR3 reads CASGGGAVPSSPLHF. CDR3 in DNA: TGCGCCAGCGGGGGAGGCGCGGTACCTAGTTCACCCCTCCACTTT.

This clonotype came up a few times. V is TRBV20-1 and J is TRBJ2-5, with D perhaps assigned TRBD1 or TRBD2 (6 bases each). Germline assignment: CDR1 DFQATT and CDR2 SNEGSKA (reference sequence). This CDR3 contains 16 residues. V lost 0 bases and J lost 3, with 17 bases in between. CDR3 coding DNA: TGCAGTGCTAGAGATCGGATAGGGGGGACGGAAGAGACCCAGTACTTC. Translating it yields CSARDRIGGTEETQYF.

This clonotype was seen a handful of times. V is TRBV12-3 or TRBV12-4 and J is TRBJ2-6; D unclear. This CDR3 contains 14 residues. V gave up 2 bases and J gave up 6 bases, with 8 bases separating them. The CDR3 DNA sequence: TGTGCCAGCAGTTTATACAGCGAGGCCAACGTCCTGACTTTC. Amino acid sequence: CASSLYSEANVLTF.

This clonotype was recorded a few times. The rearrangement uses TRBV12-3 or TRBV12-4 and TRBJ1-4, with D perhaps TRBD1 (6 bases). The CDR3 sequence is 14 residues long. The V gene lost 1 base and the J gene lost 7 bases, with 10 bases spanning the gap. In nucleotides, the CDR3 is TGTGCCAGCAGTTTAGGGACAGTAGCTGAAAAACTGTTTTTT. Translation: CASSLGTVAEKLFF.

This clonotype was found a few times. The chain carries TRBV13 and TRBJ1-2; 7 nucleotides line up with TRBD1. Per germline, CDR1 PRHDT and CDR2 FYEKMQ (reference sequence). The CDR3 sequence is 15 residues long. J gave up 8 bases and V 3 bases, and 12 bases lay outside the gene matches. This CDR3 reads CASSFLNRGRGGYTF. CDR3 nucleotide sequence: TGTGCCAGCAGCTTCCTCAATAGGGGGCGCGGAGGCTACACCTTC.

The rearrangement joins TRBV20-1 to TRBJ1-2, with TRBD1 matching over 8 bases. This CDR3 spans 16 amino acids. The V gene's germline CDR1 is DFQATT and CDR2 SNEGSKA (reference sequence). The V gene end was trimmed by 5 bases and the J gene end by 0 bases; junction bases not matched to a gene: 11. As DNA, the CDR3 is TGCAGTGCTTCCGGACAGGGTTACGGAGCTAACTATGGCTACACCTTC. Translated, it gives CSASGQGYGANYGYTF.

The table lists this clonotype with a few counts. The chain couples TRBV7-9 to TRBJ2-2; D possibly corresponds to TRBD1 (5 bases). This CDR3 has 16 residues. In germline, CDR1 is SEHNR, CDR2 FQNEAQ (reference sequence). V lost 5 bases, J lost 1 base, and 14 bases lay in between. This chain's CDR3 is CASSPTGHLNTGELFF. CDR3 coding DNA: TGTGCCAGCAGCCCGACCGGACACCTGAACACCGGGGAGCTGTTTTTT.

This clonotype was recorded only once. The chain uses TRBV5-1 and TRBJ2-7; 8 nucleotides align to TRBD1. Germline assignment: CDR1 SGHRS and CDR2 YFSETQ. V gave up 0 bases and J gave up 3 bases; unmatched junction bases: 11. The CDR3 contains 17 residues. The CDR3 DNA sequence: TGCGCCAGCAGCTTGGCCCGAGGGGACAGGCCCTTCTACGAGCAGTACTTC. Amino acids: CASSLARGDRPFYEQYF.

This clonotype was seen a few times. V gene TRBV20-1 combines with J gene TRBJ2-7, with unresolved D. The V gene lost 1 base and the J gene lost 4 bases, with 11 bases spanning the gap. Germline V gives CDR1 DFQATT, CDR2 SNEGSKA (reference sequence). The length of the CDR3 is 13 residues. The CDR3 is CSARGWRPYEQYF. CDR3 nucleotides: TGCAGTGCTAGAGGTTGGAGACCTTACGAGCAGTACTTC.

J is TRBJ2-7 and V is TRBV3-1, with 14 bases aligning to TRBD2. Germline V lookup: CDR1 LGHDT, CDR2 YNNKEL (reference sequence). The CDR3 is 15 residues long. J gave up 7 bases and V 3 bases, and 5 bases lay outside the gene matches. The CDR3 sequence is CASSQGTSGSEEQYF. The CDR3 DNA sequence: TGTGCCAGCAGCCAGGGGACTAGCGGGAGTGAAGAGCAGTACTTC.

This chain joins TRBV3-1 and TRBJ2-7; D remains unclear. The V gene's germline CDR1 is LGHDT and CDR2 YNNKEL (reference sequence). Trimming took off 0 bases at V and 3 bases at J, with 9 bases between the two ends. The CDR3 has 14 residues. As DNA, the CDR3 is TGTGCCAGCAGCCAAGATCGGGCTTACTACGAGCAGTACTTC. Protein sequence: CASSQDRAYYEQYF.

CDR3 nucleotide sequence: TGTGCCAGCAGTGAATTTCGCAGCGAGACCCAGTACTTC. Protein: CASSEFRSETQYF. J is TRBJ2-5 and V is TRBV25-1; no clear D. The CDR3 loop spans 13 amino acids. V shed 1 base and J shed 5 bases, with 8 bases lying between them. Germline CDR1 MGHDK, CDR2 SYGVNS.

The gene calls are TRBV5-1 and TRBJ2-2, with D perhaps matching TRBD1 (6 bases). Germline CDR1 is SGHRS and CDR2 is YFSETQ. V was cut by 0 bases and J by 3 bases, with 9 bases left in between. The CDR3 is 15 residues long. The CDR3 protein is CASSLDTGYTGELFF. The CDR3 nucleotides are TGCGCCAGCAGCTTGGATACAGGGTACACCGGGGAGCTGTTTTTT.

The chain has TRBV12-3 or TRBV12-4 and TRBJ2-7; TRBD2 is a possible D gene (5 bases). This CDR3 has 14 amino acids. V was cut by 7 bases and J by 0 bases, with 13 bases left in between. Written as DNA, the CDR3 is TGTGCCAGCAAGCTAGAAGACTACTCCTACGAGCAGTACTTC. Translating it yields CASKLEDYSYEQYF.

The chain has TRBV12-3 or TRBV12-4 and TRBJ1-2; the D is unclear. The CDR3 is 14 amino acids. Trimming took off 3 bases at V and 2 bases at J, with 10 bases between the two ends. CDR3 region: CASSFGPSNYGYTF. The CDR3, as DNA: TGTGCCAGCAGTTTTGGACCCTCGAACTATGGCTACACCTTC.

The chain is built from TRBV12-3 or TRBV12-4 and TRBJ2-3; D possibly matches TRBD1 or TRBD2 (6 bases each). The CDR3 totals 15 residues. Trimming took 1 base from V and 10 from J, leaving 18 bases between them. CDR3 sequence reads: CASSLGGAQTEAQYF. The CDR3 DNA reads TGTGCCAGCAGTTTAGGGGGGGCTCAAACAGAAGCGCAGTATTTT.

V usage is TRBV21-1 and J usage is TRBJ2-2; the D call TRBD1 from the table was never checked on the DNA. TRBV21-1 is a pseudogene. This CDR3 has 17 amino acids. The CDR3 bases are TGTGCCAGCAGCCTCAGGAGACCGGGAGATAACACCGGGGAGCTGTTTTTT. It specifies CASSLRRPGDNTGELFF.

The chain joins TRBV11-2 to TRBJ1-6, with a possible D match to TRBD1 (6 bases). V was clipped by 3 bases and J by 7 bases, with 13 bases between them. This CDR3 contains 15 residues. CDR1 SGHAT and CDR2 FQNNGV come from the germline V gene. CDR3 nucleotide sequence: TGTGCCAGCAGCTTGCAGGGGATCGGGAATTCACCCCTCCACTTT. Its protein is CASSLQGIGNSPLHF.